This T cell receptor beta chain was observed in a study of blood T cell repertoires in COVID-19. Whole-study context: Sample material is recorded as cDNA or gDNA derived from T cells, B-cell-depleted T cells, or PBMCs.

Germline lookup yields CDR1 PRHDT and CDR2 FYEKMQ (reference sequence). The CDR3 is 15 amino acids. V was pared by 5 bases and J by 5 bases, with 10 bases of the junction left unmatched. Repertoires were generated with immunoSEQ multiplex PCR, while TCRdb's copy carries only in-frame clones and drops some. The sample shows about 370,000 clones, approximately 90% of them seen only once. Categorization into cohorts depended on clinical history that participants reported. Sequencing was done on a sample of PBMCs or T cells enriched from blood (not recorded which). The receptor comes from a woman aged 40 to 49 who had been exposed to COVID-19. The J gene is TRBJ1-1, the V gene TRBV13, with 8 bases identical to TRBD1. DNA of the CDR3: TGTGCCAGCAGCGGACAGGGCAGGAGGGGGACTGAAGCTTTCTTT. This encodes CASSGQGRRGTEAFF.